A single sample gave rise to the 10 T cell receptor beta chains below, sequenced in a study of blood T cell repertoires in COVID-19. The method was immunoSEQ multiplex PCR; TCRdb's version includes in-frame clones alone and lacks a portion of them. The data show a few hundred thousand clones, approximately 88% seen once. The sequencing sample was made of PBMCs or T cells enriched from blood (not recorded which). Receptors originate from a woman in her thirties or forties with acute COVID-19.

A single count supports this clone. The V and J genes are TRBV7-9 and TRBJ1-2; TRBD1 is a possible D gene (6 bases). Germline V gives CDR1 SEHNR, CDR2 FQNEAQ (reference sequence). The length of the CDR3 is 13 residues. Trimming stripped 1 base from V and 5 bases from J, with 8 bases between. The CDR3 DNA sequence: TGTGCCAGCAGCTTAGGGCAGGGGTATGGCTACACCTTC. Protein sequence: CASSLGQGYGYTF.

The CDR3 spells CASSLTGQGFPSIYTF. DNA of the CDR3: TGCGCCAGCAGCTTGACGGGACAGGGTTTTCCCTCTATCTACACCTTC. This chain links TRBV5-1 with TRBJ1-2, with 9 positions matching TRBD1. The CDR3 is 16 residues long. The junction had 14 bases not matched to a gene; V was cut back by 1 base and J by 10 bases. In germline, CDR1 is SGHRS, CDR2 YFSETQ.

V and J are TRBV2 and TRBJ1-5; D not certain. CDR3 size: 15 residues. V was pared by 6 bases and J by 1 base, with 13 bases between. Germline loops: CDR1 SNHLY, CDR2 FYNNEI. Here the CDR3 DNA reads TGTGCCAGCAGCGTAAGGAGGGTCAGCAATCAGCCCCAGCATTTT. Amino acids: CASSVRRVSNQPQHF.

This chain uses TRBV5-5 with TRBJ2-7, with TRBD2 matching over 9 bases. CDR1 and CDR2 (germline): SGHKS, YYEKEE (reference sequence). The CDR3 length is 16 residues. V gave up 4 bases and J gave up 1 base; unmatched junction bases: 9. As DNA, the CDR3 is TGTGCCAGCAGCCAAAAGGGCGGGAGGGGGTCCTACGAGCAGTACGTC. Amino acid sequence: CASSQKGGRGSYEQYV.

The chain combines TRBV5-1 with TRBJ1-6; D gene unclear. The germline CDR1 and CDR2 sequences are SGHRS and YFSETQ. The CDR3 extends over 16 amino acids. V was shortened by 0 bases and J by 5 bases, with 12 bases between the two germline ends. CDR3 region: CASSLGRTDHNSPLHF. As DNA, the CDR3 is TGCGCCAGCAGCTTGGGAAGGACTGACCATAATTCACCCCTCCACTTT.

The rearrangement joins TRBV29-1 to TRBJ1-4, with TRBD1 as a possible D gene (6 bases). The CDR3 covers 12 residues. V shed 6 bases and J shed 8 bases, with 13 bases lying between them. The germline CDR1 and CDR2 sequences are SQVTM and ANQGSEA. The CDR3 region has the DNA TGCAGCGTGGCACAGGGCGACGAAAAACTGTTTTTT. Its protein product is CSVAQGDEKLFF.

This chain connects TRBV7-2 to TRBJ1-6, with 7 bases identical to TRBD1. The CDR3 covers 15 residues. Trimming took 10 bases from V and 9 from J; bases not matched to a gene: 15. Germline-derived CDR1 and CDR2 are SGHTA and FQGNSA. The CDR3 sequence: CAIGTLTGSSSPLHF. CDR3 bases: TGTGCCATCGGGACTCTGACAGGGTCTTCTTCACCCCTCCACTTT.

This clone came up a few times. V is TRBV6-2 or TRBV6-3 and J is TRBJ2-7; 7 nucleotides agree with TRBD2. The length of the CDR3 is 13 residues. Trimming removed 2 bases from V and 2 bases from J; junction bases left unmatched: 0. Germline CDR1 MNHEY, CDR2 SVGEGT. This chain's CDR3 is CASSYGRAYEQYV. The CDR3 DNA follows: TGTGCCAGCAGTTACGGGAGGGCCTACGAGCAGTACGTC.

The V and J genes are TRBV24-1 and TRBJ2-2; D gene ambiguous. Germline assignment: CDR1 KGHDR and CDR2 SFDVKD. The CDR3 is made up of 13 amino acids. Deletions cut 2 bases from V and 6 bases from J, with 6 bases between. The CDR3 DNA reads TGTGCCACCAGTGATTCCCGGGCCGGGGAGCTGTTTTTT. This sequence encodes CATSDSRAGELFF.

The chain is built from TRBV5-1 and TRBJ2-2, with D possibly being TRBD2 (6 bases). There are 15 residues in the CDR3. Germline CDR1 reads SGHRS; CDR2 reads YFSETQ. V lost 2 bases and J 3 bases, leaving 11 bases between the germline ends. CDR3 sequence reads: CASSFLRGDTGELFF. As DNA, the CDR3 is TGCGCCAGCAGCTTTTTGCGGGGAGACACCGGGGAGCTGTTTTTT.